The text below deals with one T cell receptor (beta chain). Its antigen remains unknown. The data originate from a study of cytotoxic CD8 clonotypes in ibrutinib-treated CLL. Study as a whole: Among responders, approximately 24 were partial and 2 complete; after median around 68 months, around 14 stayed remitted and roughly 12 progressed.

The repertoire was sequenced with immunoSEQ multiplex PCR; TCRdb's copy has only in-frame clones and lacks some. The sample has fewer than 12,000 clones, 70% to 80% seen once. Study findings and constraints: Ibrutinib response saw clonality rise, and progression saw it return toward baseline.

With 5 bases removed from V and 0 bases from J, the gap between germline ends came to 11 bases. The CDR3 loop spans 14 amino acids. Germline-derived CDR1 and CDR2 are GTSNPN and SVGIG (reference sequence). The specimen comprised PBMCs, sampled at disease progression, from a patient treated with ibrutinib. This TCR derives from a human donor with chronic lymphocytic leukemia. V is TRBV30 and J is TRBJ1-3; D possibly corresponds to TRBD1 (5 bases). The chain's CDR3 is CAWGTGFSGNTIYF. Here the CDR3 DNA reads TGTGCCTGGGGTACAGGCTTCTCTGGAAACACCATATATTTT.